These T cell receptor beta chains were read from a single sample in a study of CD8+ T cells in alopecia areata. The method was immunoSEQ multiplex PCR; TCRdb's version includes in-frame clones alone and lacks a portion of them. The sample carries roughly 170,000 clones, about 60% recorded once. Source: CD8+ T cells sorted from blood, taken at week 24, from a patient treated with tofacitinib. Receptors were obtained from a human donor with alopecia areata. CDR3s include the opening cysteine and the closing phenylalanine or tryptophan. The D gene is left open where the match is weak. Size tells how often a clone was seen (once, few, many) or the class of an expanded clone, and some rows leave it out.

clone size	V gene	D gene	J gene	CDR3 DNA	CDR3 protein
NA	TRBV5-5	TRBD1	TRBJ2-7	TGTGCCAGCAGCATCGGGACAGAAGCTTACGAGCAGTACTTC	CASSIGTEAYEQYF
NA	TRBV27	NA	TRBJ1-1	TGTGCCAGCAGTCCGCCAGGGACGGAAGCTTTCTTT	CASSPPGTEAFF
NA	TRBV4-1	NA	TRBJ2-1	TGTGCCAGCAGCCCTCGAGGGGGGGGCAAGTGGGAGCAGTTCTTC	CASSPRGGGKWEQFF
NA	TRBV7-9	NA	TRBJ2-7	TGTGCCGCGTCGAGGGGAGACGAGCAGTACTTC	CAASRGDEQYF
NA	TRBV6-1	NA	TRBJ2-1	TGTGCCAGCAGTGTCCAGGGGCGACTCTCCTACAATGAGCAGTTCTTC	CASSVQGRLSYNEQFF
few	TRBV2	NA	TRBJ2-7	TGTGCCAGCAGTTTGGACACTGGAGCCTACGAGCAGTACTTC	CASSLDTGAYEQYF
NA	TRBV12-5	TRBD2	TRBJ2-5	TGTGCTAGCCAAGGACTAGCGGGGGGAAGGCGGGAGACCCAGTACTTC	CASQGLAGGRRETQYF
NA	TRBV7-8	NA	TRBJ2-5	TGTGCCAGCAGCACCGATTCAGGGTTCTCAAAGACCCAGTACTTC	CASSTDSGFSKTQYF
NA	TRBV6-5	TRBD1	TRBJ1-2	TGTGCCAGCAGTTACGGGGGACAGGGGAACTATGGCTACACCTTC	CASSYGGQGNYGYTF
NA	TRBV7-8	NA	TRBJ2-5	TGTGCCAGCAGCTTAGGACCGGGCAGCCAAGAGACCCAGTACTTC	CASSLGPGSQETQYF
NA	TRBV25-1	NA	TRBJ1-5	TGTGCCAGCAGTACTGGCAATCAGCCCCAGCATTTT	CASSTGNQPQHF
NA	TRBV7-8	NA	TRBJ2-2	TGTGCCACAAGGGCCCGGGACACGAACACCGGGGAGCTGTTTTTT	CATRARDTNTGELFF
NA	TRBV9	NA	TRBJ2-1	TGTGCCAGCAGCGTAGAGCCCGGGGACAATGAGCAGTTCTTC	CASSVEPGDNEQFF
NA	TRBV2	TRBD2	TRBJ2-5	TGTGCCAGCAGTGAAGGTGTGGGTTCCGGGAGGGCGACCCAGTACTTC	CASSEGVGSGRATQYF
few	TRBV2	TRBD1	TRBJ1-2	TGTGCCAGCAGTTCAACGGGACAGGGCTATGGCTACACCTTC	CASSSTGQGYGYTF
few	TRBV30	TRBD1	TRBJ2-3	TGTGCCTGGAGTGATGGGACAGGGTACACAGATACGCAGTATTTT	CAWSDGTGYTDTQYF
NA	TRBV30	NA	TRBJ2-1	TGTGCCTGGATGGTGGCCAATGAGCAGTTCTTC	CAWMVANEQFF
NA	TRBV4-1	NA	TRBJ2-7	TGCGCCAGCAGCCAAGATAACAAACAGTCTTACGAGCAGTACTTC	CASSQDNKQSYEQYF
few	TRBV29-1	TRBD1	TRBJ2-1	TGCAGCGTTGAATCCGGGACAGGGAGAAATGAGCAGTTCTTC	CSVESGTGRNEQFF
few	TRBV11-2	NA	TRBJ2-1	TGTGCCAGCAGCCCCAGGGTAGCAGCCCCCGGTGAGCAGTTCTTC	CASSPRVAAPGEQFF
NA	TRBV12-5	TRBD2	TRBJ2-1	TGTGCTAGTGGTTTGGTACTTGGGGGAGGGGTTGAGCAGTTCTTC	CASGLVLGGGVEQFF
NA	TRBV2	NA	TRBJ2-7	TGTGCCAGCTCGGGGCGCGAGCAGTACTTC	CASSGREQYF